The 8 T cell receptor beta chains listed next were all sequenced from one sample in a study of siplizumab effects on memory and regulatory T cells. Sequencing was performed with immunoSEQ multiplex PCR; in TCRdb, only in-frame clones are kept and a portion is missing. The repertoire has around 100,000 clones, more than 85% of them found once; the top ten carry under 0.15%. Sequencing used CD4+ T cells sorted from blood. These TCRs come from a human donor in good health.

The chain has TRBV6-1 and TRBJ1-2; D is perhaps TRBD1 (5 bases). CDR1 is MNHNS and CDR2 is SASEGT in the germline V gene. V was shortened by 4 bases and J by 8 bases, with 20 bases between the two germline ends. There are 15 residues in the CDR3. The CDR3 spells CASSGLLRQPGGYTF. CDR3 in DNA: TGTGCCAGCAGTGGATTACTTCGACAGCCTGGGGGCTACACCTTC.

The chain carries TRBV29-1 and TRBJ2-3; 7 nucleotides agree with TRBD1. V shed 7 bases, J shed 5 bases, and the junction held 15 bases outside the gene matches. CDR1 is SQVTM and CDR2 is ANQGSEA in the germline V gene. The CDR3 has 15 amino acids. The CDR3 sequence: CSGAPGGTGRDTQYF. DNA of the CDR3: TGCAGCGGGGCGCCAGGGGGAACGGGAAGAGATACGCAGTATTTT.

J is TRBJ2-2 and V is TRBV23-1, with D possibly matching TRBD2 (6 bases). TRBV23-1 has ORF status, its function being uncertain. V was trimmed by 4 bases and J by 5 bases, leaving 29 bases between them. This CDR3 comprises 20 residues. DNA of the CDR3: TGCGCCAGCAGTCGACCATCTTTCGCGGGTATAGCGGAGAGGACCGGGGAGCTGTTTTTT. Translated: CASSRPSFAGIAERTGELFF.

This chain links TRBV5-1 with TRBJ2-1; 10 bases are shared with TRBD2. Germline V gene sequence: CDR1 SGHRS, CDR2 YFSETQ. With 4 bases clipped from V and 5 bases from J, the junction kept 9 bases outside the gene matches. The CDR3 spans 16 residues. In nucleotides, the CDR3 is TGCGCCAGCAGCCCACAGCCGGGACTAGCGAACAATGAGCAGTTCTTC. It specifies CASSPQPGLANNEQFF.

The rearrangement uses TRBV6-6 and TRBJ1-5, with a possible D match to TRBD1 (6 bases). V lost 0 bases and J lost 2, with 11 bases in between. CDR3 length: 16 residues. Germline V gives CDR1 MNHNY, CDR2 SVGAGI (reference sequence). The CDR3 sequence: CASSYSEGGGNQPQHF. CDR3 sequence (DNA): TGTGCCAGCAGTTACTCAGAAGGGGGGGGCAATCAGCCCCAGCATTTT.

The chain uses TRBV7-2 and TRBJ2-7; 11 bases match TRBD2. Germline assignment: CDR1 SGHTA and CDR2 FQGNSA. V lost 5 bases to trimming and J lost 7 bases; unmatched junction nucleotides: 7. This CDR3 is built from 14 residues. The CDR3 loop reads CASSQGLAGNEQYF. CDR3 in DNA: TGTGCCAGCAGCCAAGGACTAGCGGGTAATGAGCAGTACTTC.

The CDR3 coding sequence is TGCGCCAGCAGCCTCGACAATAGCGGGGGGGCATACAATGAGCAGTTCTTC. Its translation: CASSLDNSGGAYNEQFF. The genes are TRBV5-1 and TRBJ2-1; 11 bases map to TRBD2. CDR3 length: 17 residues. V dropped 4 bases and J dropped 4; count of bases not matched to a gene: 10. From germline, CDR1 is SGHRS and CDR2 YFSETQ.

The V gene is TRBV4-2, the J gene TRBJ1-2; D ambiguous. Germline V CDR1 and CDR2: LGHNA, YNFKEQ. The CDR3 is 13 amino acids. Trimming took off 1 base at V and 4 bases at J, with 7 bases between the two ends. CDR3: CASSQGDGYGYTF. CDR3 sequence (DNA): TGTGCCAGCAGCCAAGGGGATGGCTATGGCTACACCTTC.